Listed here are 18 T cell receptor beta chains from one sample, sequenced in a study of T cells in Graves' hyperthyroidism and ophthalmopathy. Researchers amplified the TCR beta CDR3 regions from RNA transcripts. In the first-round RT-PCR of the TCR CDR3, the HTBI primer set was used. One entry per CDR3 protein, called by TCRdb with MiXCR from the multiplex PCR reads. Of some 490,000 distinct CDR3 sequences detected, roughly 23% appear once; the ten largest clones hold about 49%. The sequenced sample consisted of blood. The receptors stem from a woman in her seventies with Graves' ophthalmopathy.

Here the CDR3 reads CASSLHLLAGTGELFF. In nucleotides, the CDR3 is TGTGCCAGCAGCTTACATTTACTAGCGGGCACCGGGGAGCTGTTTTTT. V gene TRBV7-9 combines with J gene TRBJ2-2, with 9 bases fitting TRBD2. Germline values: CDR1 SEHNR, CDR2 FQNEAQ (reference sequence). The CDR3 spans 16 residues. V lost 2 bases and J lost 4; bases outside the gene matches: 5.

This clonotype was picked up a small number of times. The CDR3 bases are TGTGCCATCAGGACTAGCAATGAGCAGTTCTTC. Translating gives CAIRTSNEQFF. V and J are TRBV10-3 and TRBJ2-1; D possibly corresponds to TRBD2 (6 bases). Germline CDR1 ENHRY, CDR2 SYGVKD. Between the trimmed V and J ends, which lost 6 bases and 6 bases, there was a span of 6 bases. The length of the CDR3 is 11 residues.

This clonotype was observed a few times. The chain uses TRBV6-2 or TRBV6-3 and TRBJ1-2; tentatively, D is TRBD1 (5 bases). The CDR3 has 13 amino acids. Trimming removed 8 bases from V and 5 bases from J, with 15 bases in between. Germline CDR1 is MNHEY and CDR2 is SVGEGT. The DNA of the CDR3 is TGTGCCAGCCAACAGGACGGAATTTATGGCTACACCTTC. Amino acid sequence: CASQQDGIYGYTF.

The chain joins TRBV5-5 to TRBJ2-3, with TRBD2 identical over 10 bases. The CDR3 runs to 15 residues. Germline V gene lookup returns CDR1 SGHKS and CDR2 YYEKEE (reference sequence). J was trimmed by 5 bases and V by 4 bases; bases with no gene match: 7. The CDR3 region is CASSTLAGEEDTQYF. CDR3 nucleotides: TGTGCCAGCAGCACCCTAGCGGGAGAAGAAGATACGCAGTATTTT.

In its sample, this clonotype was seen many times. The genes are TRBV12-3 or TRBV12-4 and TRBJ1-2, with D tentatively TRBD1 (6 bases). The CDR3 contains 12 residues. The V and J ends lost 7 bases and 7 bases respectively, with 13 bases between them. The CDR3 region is CASTLNRAGYTF. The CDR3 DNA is TGTGCCAGCACCTTGAACAGGGCTGGCTACACCTTC.

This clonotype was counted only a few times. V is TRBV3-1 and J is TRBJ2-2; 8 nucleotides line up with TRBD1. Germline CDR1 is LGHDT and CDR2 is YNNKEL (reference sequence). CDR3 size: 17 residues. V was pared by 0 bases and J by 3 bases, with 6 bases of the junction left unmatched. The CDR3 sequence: CASSQERQGIDTGELFF. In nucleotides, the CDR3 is TGTGCCAGCAGCCAAGAGAGACAGGGGATCGACACCGGGGAGCTGTTTTTT.

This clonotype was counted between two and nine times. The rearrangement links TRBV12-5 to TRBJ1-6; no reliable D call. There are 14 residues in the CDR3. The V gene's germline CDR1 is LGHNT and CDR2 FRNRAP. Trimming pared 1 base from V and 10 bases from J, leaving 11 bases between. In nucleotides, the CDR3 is TGTGCTAGTGGTTTGGCCTACGGGAGCTCACCCCTCCACTTT. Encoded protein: CASGLAYGSSPLHF.

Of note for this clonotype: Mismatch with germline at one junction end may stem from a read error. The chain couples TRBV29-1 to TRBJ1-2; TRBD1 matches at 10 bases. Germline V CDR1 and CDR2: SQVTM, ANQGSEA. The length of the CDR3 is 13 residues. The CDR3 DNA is TGCAGCGCTGGGACAGGGGCTAACTATGACTACACCTTC. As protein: CSAGTGANYDYTF. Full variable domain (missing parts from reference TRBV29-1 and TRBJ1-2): SAVISQKPSRDICQRGTSLTIQCQVDSQVTMMFWYRQQPGQSLTLIATANQGSEATYESGFVIDKFPISRPNLTFSTLTVSNMSPEDSSIYLCSAGTGANYDYTFGSGTRLTVV.

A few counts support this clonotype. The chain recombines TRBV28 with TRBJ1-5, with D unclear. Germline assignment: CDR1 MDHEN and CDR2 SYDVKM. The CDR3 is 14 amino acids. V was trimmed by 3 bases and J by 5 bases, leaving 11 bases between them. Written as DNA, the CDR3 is TGTGCCAGCAGTTTTATTGTCAGGTATCAGCCCCAGCATTTT. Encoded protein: CASSFIVRYQPQHF.

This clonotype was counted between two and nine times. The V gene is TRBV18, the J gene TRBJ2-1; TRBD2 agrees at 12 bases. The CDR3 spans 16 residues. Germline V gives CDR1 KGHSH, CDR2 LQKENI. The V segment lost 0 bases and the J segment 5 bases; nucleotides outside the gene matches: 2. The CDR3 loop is CASSPPGTSGHNEQFF. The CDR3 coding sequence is TGTGCCAGCTCACCACCGGGGACTAGCGGGCACAATGAGCAGTTCTTC.

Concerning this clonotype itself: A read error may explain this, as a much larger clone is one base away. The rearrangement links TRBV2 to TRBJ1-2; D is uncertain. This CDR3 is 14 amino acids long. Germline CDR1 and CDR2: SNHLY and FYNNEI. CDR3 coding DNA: TGTGCCGGCAGTGACCGAGGGAGGGACTATGGCTACACCTTC. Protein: CAGSDRGRDYGYTF.

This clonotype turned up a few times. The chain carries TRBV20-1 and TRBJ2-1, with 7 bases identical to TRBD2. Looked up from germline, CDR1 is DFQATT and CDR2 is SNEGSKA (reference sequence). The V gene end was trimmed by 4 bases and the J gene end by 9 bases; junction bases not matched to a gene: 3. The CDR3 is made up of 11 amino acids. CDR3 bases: TGCAGTGCTATGGGACTAACTGAGCAGTTCTTC. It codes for CSAMGLTEQFF.

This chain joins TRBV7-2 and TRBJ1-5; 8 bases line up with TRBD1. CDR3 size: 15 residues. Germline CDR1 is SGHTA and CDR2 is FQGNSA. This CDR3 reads CSSTGGQGVNQPQHF. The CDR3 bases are TGTTCCTCAACAGGGGGGCAGGGGGTCAATCAGCCCCAGCATTTT.

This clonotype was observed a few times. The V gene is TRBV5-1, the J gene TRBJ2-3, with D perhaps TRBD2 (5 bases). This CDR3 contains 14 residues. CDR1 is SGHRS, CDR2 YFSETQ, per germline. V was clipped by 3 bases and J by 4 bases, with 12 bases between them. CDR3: CASSSPSQPDTQYF. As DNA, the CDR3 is TGCGCCAGCAGCTCTCCTAGCCAGCCAGATACGCAGTATTTT.

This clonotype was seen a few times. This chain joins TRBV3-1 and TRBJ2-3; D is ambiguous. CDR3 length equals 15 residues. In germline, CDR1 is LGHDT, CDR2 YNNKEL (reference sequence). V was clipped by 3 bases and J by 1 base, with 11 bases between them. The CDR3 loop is CASSHTPGRTDTQYF. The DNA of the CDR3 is TGTGCCAGCAGCCACACACCGGGCCGCACAGATACGCAGTATTTT.

The chain's CDR3 is CSARDWSSNEKLFF. The DNA of the CDR3 is TGCAGTGCTAGAGACTGGAGCTCTAATGAAAAACTGTTTTTT. V gene TRBV20-1 combines with J gene TRBJ1-4; D is ambiguous. The CDR3 is 14 residues long. With 0 bases removed from V and 3 bases from J, the gap between germline ends came to 8 bases. In germline, CDR1 is DFQATT, CDR2 SNEGSKA (reference sequence).

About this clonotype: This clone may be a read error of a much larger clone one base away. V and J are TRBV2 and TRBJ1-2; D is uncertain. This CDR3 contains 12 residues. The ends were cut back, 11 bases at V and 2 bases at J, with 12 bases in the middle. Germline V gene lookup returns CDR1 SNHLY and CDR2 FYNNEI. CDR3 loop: CACNSDNYGYTF. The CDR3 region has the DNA TGTGCCTGCAATTCAGACAACTATGGCTACACCTTC.

The CDR3 coding sequence is TGTGCCAGCAGGGTAGGCCCTGGGGCCAACGTCCTGACTTTC. This gives the protein CASRVGPGANVLTF. The chain couples TRBV5-6 to TRBJ2-6; no firm D call. Trimming pared 5 bases from V and 2 bases from J, leaving 8 bases between. The germline gives CDR1 SGHDT, CDR2 YYEEEE. The CDR3 covers 14 residues.